This T cell receptor beta chain derives from a study of cytotoxic CD8 clonotypes in ibrutinib-treated CLL. Regarding the study as a whole: Public clonotypes, found uncommonly, either contracted or stayed stable on treatment.

Genomic DNA in a quantity of 1.5 to 2 micrograms was derived from cryopreserved PBMCs for TCR beta libraries. With regard to this clone: Its antigen remains unknown.

Germline V lookup: CDR1 SGHAT, CDR2 FQNNGV. CDR3 length equals 15 residues. Trimming took 0 bases from V and 3 from J; bases not matched to a gene: 3. TCRdb's copy holds only in-frame clones and misses some; the assay was immunoSEQ multiplex PCR. Here the sample spans approximately 280,000 clones, approximately 76% being singletons. Sequencing used PBMCs, obtained at disease progression, from a patient treated with ibrutinib. The receptor was derived from a human donor with chronic lymphocytic leukemia. The chain uses TRBV11-2 and TRBJ2-3; the match to TRBD1 covers 7 bases. CDR3 DNA: TGTGCCAGCAGCTTAGACCTGACAGGGACAGATACGCAGTATTTT. Translation: CASSLDLTGTDTQYF.